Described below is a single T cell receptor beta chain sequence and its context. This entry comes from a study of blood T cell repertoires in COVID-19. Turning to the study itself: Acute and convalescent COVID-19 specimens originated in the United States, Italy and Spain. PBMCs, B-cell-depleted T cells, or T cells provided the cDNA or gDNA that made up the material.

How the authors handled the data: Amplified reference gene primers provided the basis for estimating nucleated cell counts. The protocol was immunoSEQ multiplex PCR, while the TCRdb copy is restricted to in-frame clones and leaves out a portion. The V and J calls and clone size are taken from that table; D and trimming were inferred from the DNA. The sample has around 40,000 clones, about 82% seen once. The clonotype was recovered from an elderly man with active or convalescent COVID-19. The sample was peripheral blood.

The CDR3 loop reads CATSRDQGAAYGYTF. Here the CDR3 DNA reads TGTGCCACCAGCAGAGATCAGGGGGCCGCTTATGGCTACACCTTC. This chain joins TRBV15 and TRBJ1-2, with TRBD1 matching 8 bases. From germline, CDR1 is LNHNV and CDR2 YYDKDF (reference sequence). The CDR3 runs to 15 residues. The J segment lost 5 bases and the V segment lost 0 bases, leaving 5 bases of the junction unmatched.